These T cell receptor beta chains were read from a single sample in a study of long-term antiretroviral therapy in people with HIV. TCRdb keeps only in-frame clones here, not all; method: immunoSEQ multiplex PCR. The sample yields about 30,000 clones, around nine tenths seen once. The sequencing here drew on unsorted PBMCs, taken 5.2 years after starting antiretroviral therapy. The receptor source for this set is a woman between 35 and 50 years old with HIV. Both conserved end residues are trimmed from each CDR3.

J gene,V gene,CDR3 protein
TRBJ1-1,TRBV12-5,ASGLDTGQNTEAF
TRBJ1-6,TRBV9,ASSVGAGASPLH
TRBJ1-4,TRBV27,ASSFLGQGNEKLF
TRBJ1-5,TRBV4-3,ASSTTVYSNQPQH
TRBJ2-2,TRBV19,ASSIGLGQRELF
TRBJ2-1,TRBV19,ASSRGNRGGRHNEQF
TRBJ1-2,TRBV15,ATREGQGGIYGYT
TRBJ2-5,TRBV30,AWSKGGGVQETQY
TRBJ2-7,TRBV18,ASSREGGAYEQY
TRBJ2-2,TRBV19,ASTPSTKTGELF
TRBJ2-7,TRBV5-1,ASSLLQSRYEQY
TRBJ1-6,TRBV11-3,ASTLDNRALH
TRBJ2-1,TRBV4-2,ASLQGQGYNEQF
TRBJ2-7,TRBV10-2,ATGGMTYEQY
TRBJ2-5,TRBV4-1,ASSQSLQETQY
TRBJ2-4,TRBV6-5,ASSFRGRDVNIQY
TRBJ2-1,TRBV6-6,ASRGTSSPYNEQF
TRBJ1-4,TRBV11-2,ASSLSYGEYNEKLF
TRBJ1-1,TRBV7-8,ASSGDRNTEAF
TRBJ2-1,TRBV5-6,ASSWTSGEEQF
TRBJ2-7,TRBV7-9,ASSSGQTYEQY
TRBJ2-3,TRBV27,ASSLLFARASGGARDTQY
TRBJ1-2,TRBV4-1,ASSQGQGGYGYT
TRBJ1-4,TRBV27,ASSPEGRWGEKLF